These 8 T cell receptor beta chains were all obtained from the same sample, sequenced in a study of blood T cell repertoires in COVID-19. Clones were sequenced by immunoSEQ multiplex PCR, and TCRdb holds only the in-frame ones, with some missing. The sample has roughly 200,000 clones; roughly 84% are singletons. Specimen: peripheral blood. The receptors here all came from an elderly woman with COVID-19, enrolled during active disease.

The chain has TRBV12-3 or TRBV12-4 and TRBJ2-3, with D uncertain. The V end lost 0 bases, the J end lost 5 bases, and 6 bases lay between the germline ends. This CDR3 has 13 residues. CDR3 in amino acids: CASSLATGDTQYF. Written as DNA, the CDR3 is TGTGCCAGCAGTTTAGCTACCGGAGATACGCAGTATTTT.

The gene calls are TRBV18 and TRBJ1-3; TRBD1 might be the D (5 bases). V was clipped by 4 bases and J by 4 bases, with 14 bases between them. Germline CDR1 and CDR2: KGHSH and LQKENI. There are 15 residues in the CDR3. The CDR3 is CASSLVAGPGNTIYF. CDR3 bases: TGTGCCAGCTCACTGGTTGCGGGGCCCGGAAACACCATATATTTT.

V and J are TRBV7-9 and TRBJ2-3; TRBD1 matches at 8 bases. The CDR3 runs 16 residues. In germline, CDR1 is SEHNR, CDR2 FQNEAQ (reference sequence). The V segment lost 5 bases and the J segment 2 bases; nucleotides outside the gene matches: 9. CDR3 protein: CASSRTRQGTTDTQYF. DNA of the CDR3: TGTGCCAGCAGCCGAACCCGACAGGGGACCACAGATACGCAGTATTTT.

The V and J genes are TRBV19 and TRBJ1-3; no clear D gene. The V end was cut by 4 bases, the J end by 4 bases, with 11 bases between. Germline values: CDR1 LNHDA, CDR2 SQIVND (reference sequence). The CDR3 contains 14 residues. Here the CDR3 DNA reads TGTGCCAGTAGTAAAGGACTCGGAGGAAACACCATATATTTT. Translating it yields CASSKGLGGNTIYF.

The CDR3 region has the DNA TGTGCCAGTCGGCGGGTCGGAATGAACACTGAAGCTTTCTTT. This codes for CASRRVGMNTEAFF. This chain uses TRBV19 with TRBJ1-1, with unresolved D. Deletions cut 8 bases from V and 0 bases from J, with 13 bases between. The CDR3 has 14 residues. Germline V gene lookup returns CDR1 LNHDA and CDR2 SQIVND (reference sequence). The variable domain in full, completed from reference TRBV19 and TRBJ1-1, reads DGGITQSPKYLFRKEGQNVTLSCEQNLNHDAMYWYRQDPGQGLRLIYYSQIVNDFQKGDIAEGYSVSREKKESFPLTVTSAQKNPTAFYLCASRRVGMNTEAFFGQGTRLTVV.

The V gene is TRBV19, the J gene TRBJ2-2; TRBD1 aligns across 7 bases. V lost 6 bases to trimming and J lost 2 bases; unmatched junction nucleotides: 3. This CDR3 contains 14 residues. Germline V lookup: CDR1 LNHDA, CDR2 SQIVND (reference sequence). Here the CDR3 DNA reads TGTGCCAGTAGGGGACAGATTAACACCGGGGAGCTGTTTTTT. This sequence encodes CASRGQINTGELFF.

This chain connects TRBV19 to TRBJ1-1, with a tentative D call TRBD1 (6 bases). The CDR3 contains 16 residues. V was clipped by 5 bases and J by 7 bases, with 23 bases between them. Germline V gene lookup returns CDR1 LNHDA and CDR2 SQIVND (reference sequence). DNA for the CDR3: TGTGCCAGTAGTGCGCAGGCGGGGAGGGGGAATTATGAAGCTTTCTTT. Amino acids: CASSAQAGRGNYEAFF. Variable domain in full (rest from reference TRBV19 and TRBJ1-1): DGGITQSPKYLFRKEGQNVTLSCEQNLNHDAMYWYRQDPGQGLRLIYYSQIVNDFQKGDIAEGYSVSREKKESFPLTVTSAQKNPTAFYLCASSAQAGRGNYEAFFGQGTRLTVV.

This chain connects TRBV6-6 to TRBJ1-2; 9 positions agree with TRBD1. Germline V lookup: CDR1 MNHNY, CDR2 SVGAGI (reference sequence). Trimming took 6 bases from V and 7 from J; bases not matched to a gene: 9. The CDR3 contains 14 residues. The CDR3 DNA reads as TGTGCCAGCAGCAAACAGGGGGCGTTCGTTGGCTACACCTTC. Residues: CASSKQGAFVGYTF.